This TCR beta chain was recovered during a study of control samples from healthy donors and cancer patients. The method was immunoSEQ multiplex PCR; TCRdb's version includes in-frame clones alone and lacks a portion of them. The repertoire holds about 120,000 clones, with approximately 87% as singletons. Source material: PBMCs. The receptor was isolated from a woman aged 55-69 years with lung cancer.

The CDR3 spells CASSIRGRNTEAFF. As DNA, the CDR3 is TGCGCCAGCAGCATCAGGGGCCGGAACACTGAAGCTTTCTTT. The chain has TRBV5-1 and TRBJ1-1; perhaps TRBD1 as D (6 bases). Trimming took 4 bases from V and 1 from J, leaving 11 bases between them. From germline, CDR1 is SGHRS and CDR2 YFSETQ. The CDR3 sequence is 14 residues long.